This T cell receptor beta chain was documented in a study of T cells in Graves' hyperthyroidism and ophthalmopathy. This clonotype occurred many times. Its target is unknown. CDR1 is DFQATT, CDR2 SNEGSKA, per germline (reference sequence). V lost 4 bases and J lost 9; bases outside the gene matches: 5. The CDR3 extends over 14 amino acids. The source material, RNA transcripts, was used to amplify TCR beta CDR3 regions. Initially, a first-round RT-PCR of the TCR CDR3 employed the HTBI primer set. TCRdb ran MiXCR on the multiplex PCR reads and lists one entry per CDR3 protein. This sample yields under 300,000 distinct CDR3 sequences, of which roughly 13% are seen a single time; roughly 7.7% belongs to the top ten. In patients aged 18 to 65, hyperthyroidism was newly diagnosed, with duration under 2 months. It was approximately 9.4 ml of fresh peripheral blood that supplied the PBMCs. The study, taken as a whole, reports: A model built on 13 V-J features separated ophthalmopathy from stable hyperthyroidism. In blood, most of the thyroid clonotypes expanded above 0.001 were also present.

The material sequenced was blood. The chain couples TRBV20-1 to TRBJ1-6; the match to TRBD1 covers 11 bases. This sequence originates from a woman in her forties with Graves' hyperthyroidism. CDR3 loop: CSATGTGGSSPLHF. Written as DNA, the CDR3 is TGCAGTGCTACTGGGACAGGGGGAAGTTCACCCCTCCACTTT.